This T cell receptor (beta chain) emerged from a study of blood T cell repertoires in COVID-19. Overall study context: There were acute and convalescent COVID-19 samples, and they came from the United States, Italy and Spain.

In Seattle, patients joined the study during active infection and were tracked longitudinally. CDR1 is SQVTM, CDR2 ANQGSEA, per germline. V shed 2 bases and J shed 7 bases, with 17 bases lying between them. There are 14 residues in the CDR3. Clones were read by immunoSEQ multiplex PCR, and TCRdb kept only the in-frame ones, dropping some. The table includes about 340,000 clones, around nine tenths detected once. The clonotype comes from a woman in her 70s with COVID-19, enrolled during active disease. The sequencing sample was made of peripheral blood. The rearrangement links TRBV29-1 to TRBJ1-2, with D perhaps TRBD1 (5 bases). Here the CDR3 reads CSVESLHRGGGYTF. The CDR3 coding sequence is TGCAGCGTTGAATCCCTCCATAGGGGTGGTGGCTACACCTTC.